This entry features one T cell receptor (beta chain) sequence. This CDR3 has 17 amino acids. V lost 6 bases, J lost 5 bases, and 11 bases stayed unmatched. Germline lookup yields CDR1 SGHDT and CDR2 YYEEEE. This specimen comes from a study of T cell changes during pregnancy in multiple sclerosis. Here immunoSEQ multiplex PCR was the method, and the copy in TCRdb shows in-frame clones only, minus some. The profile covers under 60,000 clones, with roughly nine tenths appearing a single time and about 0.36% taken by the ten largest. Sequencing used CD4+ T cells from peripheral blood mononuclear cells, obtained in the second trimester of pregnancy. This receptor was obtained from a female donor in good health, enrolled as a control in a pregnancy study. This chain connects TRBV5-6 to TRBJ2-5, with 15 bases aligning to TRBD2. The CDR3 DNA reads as TGTGCCAGCAAACCGGGGACTAGCGGGGGGAGAGGGGAGACCCAGTACTTC. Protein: CASKPGTSGGRGETQYF.